This is a list of T cell receptor beta chains from one sample in a study of post-analysis software for immune sequencing data. TCRdb passed the PCR reads through MiXCR, listing each CDR3 protein once. This sample has around 500,000 distinct CDR3 sequences, with roughly 34% found just once. Source material: blood. These receptor sequences come from a girl younger than 18 with multiple sclerosis. CDR3s include the opening cysteine and the closing phenylalanine or tryptophan. D genes are given only for firm matches. Size values are once, few and many counts, or a class for expanded clones, and some rows have none.

>NA|NA|16|TRBV6-6|TRBJ2-1
CASSYRPPSSYNEQFF
TGTGCCAGCAGTTACAGGCCCCCGAGCTCCTACAATGAGCAGTTCTTC
>NA|few|15|TRBV11-2|TRBJ2-3
CASSLQGTQGDTQYF
TGTGCCAGCAGCTTACAGGGCACCCAGGGGGATACGCAGTATTTT
>TRBD1|few|15|TRBV5-1|TRBJ2-3
CASSFPGTGTDTQYF
TGCGCCAGCAGCTTCCCCGGGACAGGCACAGATACGCAGTATTTT
>TRBD1|few|14|TRBV20-1|TRBJ1-5
CSARGQGGFQPQHF
TGCAGTGCCAGGGGTCAGGGGGGATTTCAGCCCCAGCATTTT
>NA|NA|18|TRBV11-2|TRBJ1-6
CASSLNPLTRVSNSPLHF
TGTGCCAGCAGCTTAAACCCCTTAACTAGGGTCTCGAATTCACCCCTCCACTTT
>NA|NA|13|TRBV14|TRBJ2-1
CASSQTGANVQFF
TGTGCCAGCAGCCAAACGGGGGCGAATGTGCAGTTCTTC
>NA|NA|14|TRBV5-1|TRBJ2-3
CASSFGGSGDTQYF
TGCGCCAGCAGCTTTGGTGGTAGTGGAGATACGCAGTATTTT
>NA|NA|14|TRBV7-9|TRBJ2-1
CASSLVADSNEQFF
TGTGCCAGCAGCTTAGTGGCCGACTCCAATGAGCAGTTCTTC
>TRBD1|few|15|TRBV7-2|TRBJ1-2
CASSTTGQGATGYTF
TGTGCCAGCAGTACCACGGGGCAGGGGGCGACCGGCTACACCTTC
>NA|few|14|TRBV9|TRBJ2-7
CASSSRTLPYEQYF
TGTGCCAGCAGCTCCCGGACTCTTCCCTACGAGCAGTACTTC
>NA|few|15|TRBV15|TRBJ1-5
CATSPSRGSNQPQHF
TGTGCCACATCCCCCAGTCGGGGAAGCAATCAGCCCCAGCATTTT
>NA|few|13|TRBV10-2|TRBJ2-2
CASSDTAGGELFF
TGCGCCAGCAGTGATACCGCCGGCGGGGAGCTGTTTTTT
>NA|few|14|TRBV7-9|TRBJ1-1
CASSLSTGRPEAFF
TGTGCCAGCAGCTTGTCAACGGGACGCCCTGAAGCTTTCTTT
>NA|few|14|TRBV12-3/TRBV12-4|TRBJ2-3
CASSLQSSTDTQYF
TGTGCCAGCAGTCTACAGAGTAGCACAGATACGCAGTATTTT
>TRBD2|NA|16|TRBV3-1|TRBJ2-1
CASSQVNTSGRYEQFF
TGTGCCAGCAGCCAAGTCAACACTAGCGGGAGGTATGAGCAGTTCTTC
>NA|few|14|TRBV6-5|TRBJ2-5
CASSQNGKLETQYF
TGTGCCAGCAGCCAAAACGGAAAACTAGAGACCCAGTACTTC
>NA|few|13|TRBV6-4|TRBJ2-2
CASGKVGTGELFF
TGTGCTTCGGGAAAGGTGGGCACCGGGGAGCTGTTTTTT
>NA|few|13|TRBV9|TRBJ1-2
CASSVASGNGYTF
TGTGCCAGCAGCGTAGCCAGTGGAAATGGCTACACCTTC
>NA|NA|13|TRBV6-6|TRBJ2-7
CASSQGTPHEQYF
TGTGCCAGCAGTCAGGGGACTCCTCACGAGCAGTACTTC
>TRBD1|few|14|TRBV10-3|TRBJ1-2
CAISDSGQAYGYTF
TGTGCCATCAGTGATTCGGGACAGGCTTATGGCTACACCTTC
>NA|NA|15|TRBV7-9|TRBJ2-5
CASSRRYGEQETQYF
TGTGCCAGCAGCCGACGTTATGGGGAGCAAGAGACCCAGTACTTC
>TRBD2|NA|15|TRBV7-9|TRBJ2-3
CASSVSGPSTDTQYF
TGTGCCAGCAGCGTTAGCGGGCCGAGCACAGATACGCAGTATTTT
>TRBD1|NA|14|TRBV5-5|TRBJ2-5
CASRRTGTQETQYF
TGTGCCAGCAGGCGGACAGGGACGCAAGAGACCCAGTACTTC
>TRBD1|NA|15|TRBV5-1|TRBJ2-5
CASSTGTGAKETQYF
TGCGCCAGCAGTACCGGGACAGGGGCGAAAGAGACCCAGTACTTC
>TRBD2|many|17|TRBV25-1|TRBJ2-7
CASGFLTSGGTPYEQYF
TGTGCCAGCGGGTTCTTAACTAGCGGGGGGACACCCTACGAGCAGTACTTC
>NA|NA|12|TRBV29-1|TRBJ2-5
CSVEVGWETQYF
TGCAGCGTTGAAGTAGGGTGGGAGACCCAGTACTTC
>TRBD2|few|17|TRBV3-1|TRBJ2-3
CASSQDQRRGGLDTQYF
TGTGCCAGCAGCCAAGATCAGAGGCGGGGGGGATTAGATACGCAGTATTTT
>NA|NA|14|TRBV2|TRBJ2-1
CASREVQDGKTQFF
TGTGCCAGCAGGGAGGTACAGGACGGGAAGACCCAGTTCTTC
>NA|NA|14|TRBV20-1|TRBJ1-2
CSARRQPADYGYTF
TGCAGTGCTAGACGCCAGCCCGCAGACTATGGCTACACCTTC
>TRBD2|few|15|TRBV20-1|TRBJ2-7
CSARDRRGGAREQYF
TGCAGTGCTAGAGATCGGCGCGGGGGGGCCCGCGAGCAGTACTTC
>NA|many|16|TRBV2|TRBJ2-5
CASSQRGLMYQETQYF
TGTGCCAGCAGTCAGAGGGGACTGATGTACCAAGAGACCCAGTACTTC
>TRBD1|NA|13|TRBV20-1|TRBJ2-7
CSAMTGTSYEQYF
TGCAGTGCGATGACAGGGACGAGCTACGAGCAGTACTTC
>NA|many|16|TRBV7-9|TRBJ2-3
CASSLKRGVSTDTQYF
TGTGCCAGCAGCTTAAAGAGGGGGGTCAGCACAGATACGCAGTATTTT
>NA|NA|14|TRBV7-2|TRBJ1-5
CASSLRRGGQPQHF
TGTGCCAGCAGCTTAAGGAGGGGAGGTCAGCCCCAGCATTTT
>NA|few|14|TRBV10-1|TRBJ1-1
CASSERSWNTEAFF
TGCGCCAGCAGTGAGCGGTCGTGGAACACTGAAGCTTTCTTT
>NA|many|15|TRBV6-5|TRBJ2-5
CASSYGGRAKETQYF
TGTGCCAGCAGTTACGGGGGGCGGGCCAAAGAGACCCAGTACTTC
>TRBD1|few|16|TRBV7-8|TRBJ2-1
CASSARQGSPYNEQFF
TGTGCCAGCAGCGCCAGACAGGGTAGCCCCTACAATGAGCAGTTCTTC
>TRBD1|NA|15|TRBV12-5|TRBJ1-5
CASGVDRGRDQPQHF
TGTGCTAGTGGAGTAGACAGGGGGCGGGATCAGCCCCAGCATTTT
>NA|few|17|TRBV5-1|TRBJ2-1
CASSSSREGGSYNEQFF
TGCGCCAGCAGCTCCTCCAGGGAAGGGGGGTCCTACAATGAGCAGTTCTTC
>NA|few|16|TRBV20-1|TRBJ2-1
CSASIIGSSSYNEQFF
TGCAGTGCTAGCATTATCGGCTCTAGCTCCTACAATGAGCAGTTCTTC
>NA|few|15|TRBV29-1|TRBJ2-5
CSVSKRQVGQETQYF
TGCAGCGTTTCCAAAAGACAGGTGGGGCAAGAGACCCAGTACTTC
>TRBD1|NA|16|TRBV5-1|TRBJ2-5
CASSLLSWTGRETQYF
TGCGCCAGCAGCTTGCTGTCTTGGACAGGGCGAGAGACCCAGTACTTC
>NA|NA|16|TRBV6-6|TRBJ1-5
CASSYGGVRSNQPQHF
TGTGCCAGCAGTTACGGAGGAGTCAGAAGCAATCAGCCCCAGCATTTT
>NA|few|15|TRBV7-2|TRBJ1-1
CASSSRRGPSYEAFF
TGTGCCAGCAGCTCCCGGAGAGGACCTTCATATGAAGCTTTCTTT
>TRBD2|few|16|TRBV4-2|TRBJ2-3
CASSQGSAGGGDTQYF
TGTGCCAGCAGCCAAGGTTCAGCGGGGGGCGGCGATACGCAGTATTTT
>NA|NA|14|TRBV6-5|TRBJ2-6
CASRGAIGANVLTF
TGTGCCAGCAGAGGGGCAATCGGGGCCAACGTCCTGACTTTC
>NA|NA|14|TRBV12-3/TRBV12-4|TRBJ2-3
CASSLEESTDTQYF
TGTGCCAGCAGTCTTGAAGAGTCTACAGATACGCAGTATTTT
>TRBD2|few|12|TRBV12-3/TRBV12-4|TRBJ2-1
CASSGGGGEQFF
TGTGCCAGCAGTGGCGGGGGGGGTGAGCAGTTCTTC
>TRBD1|few|12|TRBV20-1|TRBJ1-1
CSARGTGNEAFF
TGCAGTGCTAGAGGGACAGGGAATGAAGCTTTCTTT
>NA|NA|15|TRBV5-6|TRBJ2-7
CASSGPEYLSYEQYF
TGTGCCAGCAGCGGCCCCGAATACCTCTCCTACGAGCAGTACTTC
>TRBD2|NA|18|TRBV5-1|TRBJ2-1
CTSSSRLSGGVSYNEQFF
TGCACCAGCAGCTCACGACTTAGCGGGGGGGTGTCCTACAATGAGCAGTTCTTC
>NA|few|15|TRBV5-1|TRBJ1-6
CASSFTPWENSPLHF
TGCGCCAGCAGCTTTACACCCTGGGAAAATTCACCCCTCCACTTT
>NA|NA|14|TRBV10-3|TRBJ2-7
CAISESGSSYEQYF
TGTGCCATCAGTGAGTCAGGGTCCTCCTACGAGCAGTACTTC
>TRBD2|NA|17|TRBV6-5|TRBJ2-3
CAGSYLAGGLRTDTQYF
TGTGCCGGCAGTTATCTAGCGGGGGGGTTGAGGACAGATACGCAGTATTTT
>NA|few|13|TRBV29-1|TRBJ2-7
CSVGRQGGREQYF
TGCAGCGTTGGCCGGCAGGGAGGACGCGAGCAGTACTTC